These T cell receptor beta chains were read from a single sample in a study of blood T cells in healthy people across ages. TCRdb ran MiXCR on the 5' RACE reads and lists one entry per CDR3 protein. The sample contains roughly 1.7 million distinct CDR3 sequences, approximately 32% of which appear only once. What was sequenced was blood. The receptors derive from a woman aged 30 to 39 in good health. Both conserved end residues are part of each CDR3. The order of the fields is V gene, D gene, clone size, J gene, CDR3 DNA, CDR3 protein. The D gene is left open where the match is weak. Clone size is shown for a subset of rows, as once, few, many or a class of expanded clone.

v_gene: TRBV30; d_gene: TRBD2; abundance: few; j_gene: TRBJ2-7; CDR3nt: TGTGCCTGGAGTGGGCTAGCGGGGTACGAGCAGTACTTC; CDR3aa: CAWSGLAGYEQYF
v_gene: TRBV28; d_gene: .; abundance: .; j_gene: TRBJ1-2; CDR3nt: TGTGCCAGCAGCTCGACGGATGGCTACACCTTC; CDR3aa: CASSSTDGYTF
v_gene: TRBV20-1; d_gene: TRBD1; abundance: .; j_gene: TRBJ1-3; CDR3nt: TGCAGTGCTAGGGATCGGACAGGAGTCTCTGGAAACACCATATATTTT; CDR3aa: CSARDRTGVSGNTIYF
v_gene: TRBV7-2; d_gene: TRBD1; abundance: many; j_gene: TRBJ2-7; CDR3nt: TGTGCCAGCAGCTTAGCGGGACAGTCCTACGAGCAGTACTTC; CDR3aa: CASSLAGQSYEQYF
v_gene: TRBV29-1; d_gene: TRBD1; abundance: many; j_gene: TRBJ2-7; CDR3nt: TGCAGCGTCGGACAGGGGACCTACGAGCAGTACTTC; CDR3aa: CSVGQGTYEQYF
v_gene: TRBV20-1; d_gene: .; abundance: .; j_gene: TRBJ2-3; CDR3nt: TGCAGTGCTAGAGATCCCAGGGGCCGGAGCACAGATACGCAGTATTTT; CDR3aa: CSARDPRGRSTDTQYF
v_gene: TRBV27; d_gene: .; abundance: .; j_gene: TRBJ1-1; CDR3nt: TGTGCCAGCAGTTTATCCCAGGGTGTGACTGAAGCTTTCTTT; CDR3aa: CASSLSQGVTEAFF
v_gene: TRBV5-1; d_gene: .; abundance: many; j_gene: TRBJ2-3; CDR3nt: TGCGCCAGCAGCTTGGGCTGGGCGGATACGCAGTATTTT; CDR3aa: CASSLGWADTQYF
v_gene: TRBV2; d_gene: TRBD1; abundance: few; j_gene: TRBJ2-7; CDR3nt: TGTGCCAGCATGGGACAGGGGCTGGGCGAGCAGTACTTC; CDR3aa: CASMGQGLGEQYF
v_gene: TRBV7-2; d_gene: .; abundance: .; j_gene: TRBJ1-5; CDR3nt: TGTGTCAGCAGCTTGTGGCAGGTCCAGCCCCAGCATTTT; CDR3aa: CVSSLWQVQPQHF
v_gene: TRBV12-3/TRBV12-4; d_gene: TRBD1; abundance: few; j_gene: TRBJ1-2; CDR3nt: TGTGCCAGCAGTGGGGGGGACAGCTCCTCCTATGGCTACACCTTC; CDR3aa: CASSGGDSSSYGYTF
v_gene: TRBV27; d_gene: .; abundance: few; j_gene: TRBJ2-1; CDR3nt: TGTGCCAGCAGTTATAGCGGCCTCTCCTACAATGAGCAGTTCTTC; CDR3aa: CASSYSGLSYNEQFF
v_gene: TRBV7-2; d_gene: .; abundance: .; j_gene: TRBJ2-5; CDR3nt: TGTGCCAGCAGCTTAGGCGGGGCTAGGGGAGAGACCCAGTACTTC; CDR3aa: CASSLGGARGETQYF
v_gene: TRBV20-1; d_gene: .; abundance: .; j_gene: TRBJ1-1; CDR3nt: TGCAGTGCTATGGGGAACACTGAAGCTTTCTTT; CDR3aa: CSAMGNTEAFF
v_gene: TRBV6-2/TRBV6-3; d_gene: .; abundance: few; j_gene: TRBJ1-6; CDR3nt: TGTGCCAGCAGTTACGGGCTGGGACTTAATTCACCCCTCCACTTT; CDR3aa: CASSYGLGLNSPLHF
v_gene: TRBV29-1; d_gene: TRBD1; abundance: few; j_gene: TRBJ1-1; CDR3nt: TGCAGCGTTGAGGGTCAGGGGGAGCTTACGCTGGCTGAAGCTTTCTTT; CDR3aa: CSVEGQGELTLAEAFF
v_gene: TRBV12-3/TRBV12-4; d_gene: .; abundance: .; j_gene: TRBJ2-7; CDR3nt: TGTGCCAGCAGTTTCAAACAGATGGGCCACGAGCAGTACTTC; CDR3aa: CASSFKQMGHEQYF
v_gene: TRBV5-1; d_gene: .; abundance: .; j_gene: TRBJ1-1; CDR3nt: TGCGCCAGCAGCACTGAAGGGGGGCAGACTGAAGCTTTCTTT; CDR3aa: CASSTEGGQTEAFF
v_gene: TRBV10-3; d_gene: .; abundance: .; j_gene: TRBJ2-7; CDR3nt: TGTGCCATCGGCGAGGGGGACATCTACGAGCAGTACTTC; CDR3aa: CAIGEGDIYEQYF
v_gene: TRBV27; d_gene: TRBD1; abundance: many; j_gene: TRBJ2-7; CDR3nt: TGTGCCAGCAGCCCGGGACAGGCGGGCTACGAGCAGTACTTC; CDR3aa: CASSPGQAGYEQYF
v_gene: TRBV7-2; d_gene: .; abundance: few; j_gene: TRBJ1-1; CDR3nt: TGTGCCAGCAGCTTTGAACAGAGTTACACTGAAGCTTTCTTT; CDR3aa: CASSFEQSYTEAFF
v_gene: TRBV12-3/TRBV12-4; d_gene: .; abundance: few; j_gene: TRBJ2-5; CDR3nt: TGTGCCAGCAGTTTCTTGGCTAGACCAGATTCCGAGACCCAGTACTTC; CDR3aa: CASSFLARPDSETQYF
v_gene: TRBV12-3/TRBV12-4; d_gene: .; abundance: .; j_gene: TRBJ2-7; CDR3nt: TGTGCCAGCAGTACCATGGCTACTAGTACGAACGAGCAGTACTTC; CDR3aa: CASSTMATSTNEQYF
v_gene: TRBV15; d_gene: .; abundance: .; j_gene: TRBJ2-7; CDR3nt: TGTGCCACCAGCAGAGTCGGGAATTCCTACGAGCAGTACTTC; CDR3aa: CATSRVGNSYEQYF
v_gene: TRBV29-1; d_gene: TRBD1; abundance: few; j_gene: TRBJ1-1; CDR3nt: TGCAGCGCCCTGGGACAGGCCTTCACTGAAGCTTTCTTT; CDR3aa: CSALGQAFTEAFF
v_gene: TRBV2; d_gene: TRBD1; abundance: few; j_gene: TRBJ2-5; CDR3nt: TGTGCCAGCAGCCGGGACAGGGAGGGGGAGACCCAGTACTTC; CDR3aa: CASSRDREGETQYF
v_gene: TRBV5-4; d_gene: .; abundance: .; j_gene: TRBJ1-1; CDR3nt: TGTGCCAGCAGCGGACGGCCAGACTATGATGCTGAAGCTTTCTTT; CDR3aa: CASSGRPDYDAEAFF
v_gene: TRBV7-9; d_gene: .; abundance: once; j_gene: TRBJ1-5; CDR3nt: TGTGCCAGCAGTCCCGGAGGGGCTCAGCCCCAGCATTTT; CDR3aa: CASSPGGAQPQHF
v_gene: TRBV20-1; d_gene: .; abundance: .; j_gene: TRBJ2-7; CDR3nt: TGCAGTGCTAGAGGAACTTACAGGGACGAGCAGTACTTC; CDR3aa: CSARGTYRDEQYF
v_gene: TRBV7-2; d_gene: .; abundance: many; j_gene: TRBJ2-7; CDR3nt: TGTGCCAGCAGCCCCGTCTCCTACGAGCAGTACTTC; CDR3aa: CASSPVSYEQYF
v_gene: TRBV7-8; d_gene: TRBD2; abundance: .; j_gene: TRBJ2-3; CDR3nt: TGTGCCAGCAGCTTACCAGCGGGAGGTTTAACAGATACGCAGTATTTT; CDR3aa: CASSLPAGGLTDTQYF
v_gene: TRBV6-1; d_gene: TRBD2; abundance: .; j_gene: TRBJ2-3; CDR3nt: TGTGCCAGCACACGGCGGGAGAGGGAAGCAGATACGCAGTATTTT; CDR3aa: CASTRREREADTQYF
v_gene: TRBV30; d_gene: .; abundance: once; j_gene: TRBJ2-1; CDR3nt: TGTGGCTGGACCAATCTGGACGGATCCTACAATGAGCAGTTCTTC; CDR3aa: CGWTNLDGSYNEQFF
v_gene: TRBV10-3; d_gene: TRBD2; abundance: .; j_gene: TRBJ2-3; CDR3nt: TGTGCCATCATGCGACTAGCGGGGAGCTTACAGTATTTT; CDR3aa: CAIMRLAGSLQYF
v_gene: TRBV7-8; d_gene: TRBD2; abundance: few; j_gene: TRBJ2-7; CDR3nt: TGTGCCAGCAGCTCCAGACTAGCGGGAGCCGGCAGGGACGAGCAGTACTTC; CDR3aa: CASSSRLAGAGRDEQYF
v_gene: TRBV20-1; d_gene: .; abundance: once; j_gene: TRBJ2-4; CDR3nt: TGCAGTGCTAACCCCCAGAGTCTGAGGCACAGTGAAAACATTCAGTACTTC; CDR3aa: CSANPQSLRHSENIQYF
v_gene: TRBV5-4; d_gene: .; abundance: few; j_gene: TRBJ2-1; CDR3nt: TGTGCCAGCAGCTTACCCAGGGCCTCCTACAATGAGCAGTTCTTC; CDR3aa: CASSLPRASYNEQFF
v_gene: TRBV11-2; d_gene: TRBD1; abundance: many; j_gene: TRBJ2-3; CDR3nt: TGTGCCAGCAGCTCAGGGGGTCCGGATACGCAGTATTTT; CDR3aa: CASSSGGPDTQYF
v_gene: TRBV12-3/TRBV12-4; d_gene: .; abundance: .; j_gene: TRBJ1-1; CDR3nt: TGCGCCAGCAGGCACTTGGGGTTGAACACTGAAGCTTTCTTT; CDR3aa: CASRHLGLNTEAFF
v_gene: TRBV4-1; d_gene: .; abundance: .; j_gene: TRBJ1-2; CDR3nt: TGCGCCAGCAGCCAGAACAGGGAGATATATGGCTACACCTTC; CDR3aa: CASSQNREIYGYTF
v_gene: TRBV30; d_gene: .; abundance: .; j_gene: TRBJ1-2; CDR3nt: TGTGCCTGGAGGGAACCGTGGACAGCTAACTATGGCTACACCTTC; CDR3aa: CAWREPWTANYGYTF
v_gene: TRBV9; d_gene: .; abundance: few; j_gene: TRBJ2-7; CDR3nt: TGTGCCAGCAGCGCCAGCCTACTGGTCGGACTGCTTGGCGAGCAGTACTTC; CDR3aa: CASSASLLVGLLGEQYF
v_gene: TRBV7-6; d_gene: .; abundance: .; j_gene: TRBJ2-7; CDR3nt: TGTGCCAGCAGCTTAGGGAGGGGGCAGTACTTC; CDR3aa: CASSLGRGQYF
v_gene: TRBV20-1; d_gene: .; abundance: .; j_gene: TRBJ1-1; CDR3nt: TGCAGTGCTCCCCTTCGTCGGAACACTGAAGCTTTCTTT; CDR3aa: CSAPLRRNTEAFF
v_gene: TRBV20-1; d_gene: .; abundance: .; j_gene: TRBJ2-5; CDR3nt: TGCAGTGCTAGAGATTTGTGGGGAGGCCAAGAGGCCCAGTACTTC; CDR3aa: CSARDLWGGQEAQYF
v_gene: TRBV11-2; d_gene: .; abundance: .; j_gene: TRBJ2-1; CDR3nt: TGTGCCAGCAGCTTATCGACAGTTAATGAGCAGTTCTTC; CDR3aa: CASSLSTVNEQFF
v_gene: TRBV20-1; d_gene: .; abundance: .; j_gene: TRBJ2-7; CDR3nt: TGCAGTGCTAGGGACCCCACCGGCGAGCAGTACTTC; CDR3aa: CSARDPTGEQYF
v_gene: TRBV6-1; d_gene: .; abundance: .; j_gene: TRBJ1-5; CDR3nt: TGTGCCAGCAGTGAAGAAAGGGGGTGGATGGCTCAGCCCCAGCATTTT; CDR3aa: CASSEERGWMAQPQHF
v_gene: TRBV20-1; d_gene: TRBD2; abundance: few; j_gene: TRBJ2-1; CDR3nt: TGCAGTGCCGGGCCGGGGGGGCTCTACAATGAGCAGTTCTTC; CDR3aa: CSAGPGGLYNEQFF